This entry is about one T cell receptor beta chain. As yet, its antigen is unknown. The data were taken from a study of OX40 agonist ivuxolimab in advanced cancers. The protocol was immunoSEQ multiplex PCR, while the TCRdb copy is restricted to in-frame clones and leaves out a portion. The sample has 65,000 or so clones, around nine tenths seen once. Regarding the study as a whole: Low levels of normalized T-cell clonal expansion also appeared in some nonresponders.

Germline CDR1 KGHSH, CDR2 LQKENI. V was cut by 0 bases and J by 5 bases, with 16 bases left in between. The CDR3 totals 16 residues. This chain links TRBV18 with TRBJ1-1, with D maybe TRBD1 (5 bases). Source: CD4+ or CD8+ T cells sorted from blood, taken in a trial of the OX40 agonist ivuxolimab. This sequence originates from an adult with an advanced solid tumor such as melanoma, head and neck, liver or kidney cancer. The CDR3 sequence is CASSPPGQGRRTEAFF. The CDR3 nucleotides are TGTGCCAGCTCACCACCGGGGCAGGGTAGGAGGACTGAAGCTTTCTTT. The entire variable domain, with the rest obtained from reference TRBV18 and TRBJ1-1, is as follows: NAGVMQNPRHLVRRRGQEARLRCSPMKGHSHVYWYRQLPEEGLKFMVYLQKENIIDESGMPKERFSAEFPKEGPSILRIQQVVRGDSAAYFCASSPPGQGRRTEAFFGQGTRLTVV.